The table lists the clone carrying this T cell receptor beta chain with a count of one. Germline V gene sequence: CDR1 SGHRS, CDR2 YFSETQ. V gave up 4 bases and J gave up 6 bases; unmatched junction bases: 6. This CDR3 is built from 15 residues. The sample belongs to a study of blood T cell repertoires in COVID-19. Across the whole study: Some COVID-19 samples were acute and others convalescent; all came from the United States, Italy and Spain. The cDNA or gDNA used as material had been derived from T cells, B-cell-depleted T cells, or PBMCs.

Recruited during active infection, patients (from Seattle) were subsequently followed longitudinally. How the authors handled the data: Amplification of reference gene primers was used by the study to estimate nucleated cell counts. Sequencing was performed with immunoSEQ multiplex PCR; in TCRdb, only in-frame clones are kept and a portion is missing. V and J calls and clone size are those listed in that table; D and trimming were worked out from the DNA. The table lists more than 150,000 clones, about four fifths of them singletons. This clonotype was obtained from an elderly woman with COVID-19, enrolled during active disease. The chain has TRBV5-1 and TRBJ2-7; 14 bases match TRBD2. Source material: peripheral blood. The CDR3 sequence: CASSHGTSGSGEQYF. The CDR3 DNA reads TGCGCCAGCAGCCACGGGACTAGCGGGAGCGGCGAGCAGTACTTC.